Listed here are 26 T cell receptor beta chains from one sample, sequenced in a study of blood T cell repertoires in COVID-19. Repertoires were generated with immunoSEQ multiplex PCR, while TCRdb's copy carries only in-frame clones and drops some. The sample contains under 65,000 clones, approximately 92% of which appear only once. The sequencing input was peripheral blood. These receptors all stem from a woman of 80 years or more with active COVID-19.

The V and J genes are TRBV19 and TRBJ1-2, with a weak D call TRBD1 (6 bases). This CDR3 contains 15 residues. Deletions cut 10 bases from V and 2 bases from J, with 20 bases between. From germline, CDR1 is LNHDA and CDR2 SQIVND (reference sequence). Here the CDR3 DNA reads TGTGCCACCCTCAGGGATGCAGGGGCCAACTATGGCTACACCTTC. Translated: CATLRDAGANYGYTF.

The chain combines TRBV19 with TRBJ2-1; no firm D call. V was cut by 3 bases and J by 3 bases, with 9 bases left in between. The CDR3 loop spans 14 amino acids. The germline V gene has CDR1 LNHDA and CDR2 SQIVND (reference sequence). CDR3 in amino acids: CASSIPGSYNEQFF. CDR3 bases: TGTGCCAGTAGTATCCCTGGCAGCTACAATGAGCAGTTCTTC.

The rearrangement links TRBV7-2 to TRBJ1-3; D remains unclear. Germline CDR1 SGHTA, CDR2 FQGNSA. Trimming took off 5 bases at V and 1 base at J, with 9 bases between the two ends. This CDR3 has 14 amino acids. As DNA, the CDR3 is TGTGCCAGCAGCCCTAGTATATCTGGAAACACCATATATTTT. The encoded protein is CASSPSISGNTIYF. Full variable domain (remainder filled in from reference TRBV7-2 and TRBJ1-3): GAGVSQSPSNKVTEKGKDVELRCDPISGHTALYWYRQSLGQGLEFLIYFQGNSAPDKSGLPSDRFSAERTGGSVSTLTIQRTQQEDSAVYLCASSPSISGNTIYFGEGSWLTVV.

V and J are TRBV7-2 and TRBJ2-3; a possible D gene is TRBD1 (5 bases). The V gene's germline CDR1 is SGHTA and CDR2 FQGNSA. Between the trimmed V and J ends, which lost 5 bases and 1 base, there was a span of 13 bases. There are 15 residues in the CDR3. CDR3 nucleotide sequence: TGTGCCAGCAGCCGTCCAGGGTTGGGCACAGATACGCAGTATTTT. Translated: CASSRPGLGTDTQYF. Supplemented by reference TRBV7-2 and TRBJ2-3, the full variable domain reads GAGVSQSPSNKVTEKGKDVELRCDPISGHTALYWYRQSLGQGLEFLIYFQGNSAPDKSGLPSDRFSAERTGGSVSTLTIQRTQQEDSAVYLCASSRPGLGTDTQYFGPGTRLTVL.

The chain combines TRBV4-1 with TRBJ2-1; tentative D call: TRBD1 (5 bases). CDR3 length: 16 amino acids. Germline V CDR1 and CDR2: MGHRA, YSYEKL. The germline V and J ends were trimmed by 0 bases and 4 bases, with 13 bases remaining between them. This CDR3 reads CASSQDAPAGYNEQFF. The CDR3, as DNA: TGCGCCAGCAGCCAAGATGCCCCAGCAGGGTACAATGAGCAGTTCTTC.

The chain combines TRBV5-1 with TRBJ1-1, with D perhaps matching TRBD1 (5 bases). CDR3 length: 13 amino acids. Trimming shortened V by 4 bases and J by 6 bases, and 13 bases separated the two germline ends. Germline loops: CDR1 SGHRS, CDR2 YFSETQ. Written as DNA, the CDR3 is TGCGCCAGCAGCGTTGGGGCCGCGTCTGAAGCTTTCTTT. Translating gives CASSVGAASEAFF. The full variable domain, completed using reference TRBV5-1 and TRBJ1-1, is KAGVTQTPRYLIKTRGQQVTLSCSPISGHRSVSWYQQTPGQGLQFLFEYFSETQRNKGNFPGRFSGRQFSNSRSEMNVSTLELGDSALYLCASSVGAASEAFFGQGTRLTVV.

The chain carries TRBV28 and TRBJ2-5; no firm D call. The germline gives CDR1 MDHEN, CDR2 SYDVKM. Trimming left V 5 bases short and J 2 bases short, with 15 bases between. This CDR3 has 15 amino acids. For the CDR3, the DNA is TGTGCCAGCAGTCCTCCCCGGAGCGCTCAAGAGACCCAGTACTTC. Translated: CASSPPRSAQETQYF.

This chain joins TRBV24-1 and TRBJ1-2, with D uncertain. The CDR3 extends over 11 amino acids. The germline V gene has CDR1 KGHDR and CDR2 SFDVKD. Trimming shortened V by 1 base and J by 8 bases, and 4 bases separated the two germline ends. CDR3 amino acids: CATSDFGGYTF. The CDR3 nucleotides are TGTGCCACCAGTGATTTCGGGGGCTACACCTTC.

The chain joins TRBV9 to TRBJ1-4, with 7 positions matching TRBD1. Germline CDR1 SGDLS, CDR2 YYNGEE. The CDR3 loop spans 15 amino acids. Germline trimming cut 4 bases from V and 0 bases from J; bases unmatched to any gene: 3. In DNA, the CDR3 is TGTGCCAGCAGCCCGGGACAGACAACTAATGAAAAACTGTTTTTT. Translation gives CASSPGQTTNEKLFF.

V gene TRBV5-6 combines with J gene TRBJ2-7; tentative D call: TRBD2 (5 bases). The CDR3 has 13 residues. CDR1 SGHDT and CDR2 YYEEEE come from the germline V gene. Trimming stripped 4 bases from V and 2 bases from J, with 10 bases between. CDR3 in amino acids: CASSPRGPYEQYF. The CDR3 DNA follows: TGTGCCAGCAGCCCCCGCGGGCCCTACGAGCAGTACTTC.

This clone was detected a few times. CDR3 loop: CASSRPQGSGELFF. CDR3 DNA: TGCGCCAGCAGCCGACCACAGGGATCCGGGGAGCTGTTTTTT. This rearrangement joins TRBV4-1 to TRBJ2-2, with a weak D call TRBD1 (6 bases). V lost 4 bases and J lost 6, with 12 bases in between. The CDR3 has 14 amino acids. Germline loops: CDR1 MGHRA, CDR2 YSYEKL.

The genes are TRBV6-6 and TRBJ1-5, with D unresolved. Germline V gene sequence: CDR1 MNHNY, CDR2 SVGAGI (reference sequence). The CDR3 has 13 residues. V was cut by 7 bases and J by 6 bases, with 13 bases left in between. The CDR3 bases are TGTGCCAGCATCGCCTCCCGGGTTCAGCCCCAGCATTTT. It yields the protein CASIASRVQPQHF.

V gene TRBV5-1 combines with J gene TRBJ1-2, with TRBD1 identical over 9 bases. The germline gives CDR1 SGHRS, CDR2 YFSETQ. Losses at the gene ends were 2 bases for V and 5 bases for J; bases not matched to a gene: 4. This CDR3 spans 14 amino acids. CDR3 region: CASSLGDREYGYTF. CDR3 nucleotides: TGCGCCAGCAGCTTAGGGGACAGGGAGTATGGCTACACCTTC.

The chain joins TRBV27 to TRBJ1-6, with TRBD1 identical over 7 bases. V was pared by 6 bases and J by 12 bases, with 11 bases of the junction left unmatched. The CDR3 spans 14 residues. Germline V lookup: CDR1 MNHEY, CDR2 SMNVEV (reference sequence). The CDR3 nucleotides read TGTGCCAGCAGCTCCCGGGACAGTACCAGACCCCTCCACTTT. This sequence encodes CASSSRDSTRPLHF.

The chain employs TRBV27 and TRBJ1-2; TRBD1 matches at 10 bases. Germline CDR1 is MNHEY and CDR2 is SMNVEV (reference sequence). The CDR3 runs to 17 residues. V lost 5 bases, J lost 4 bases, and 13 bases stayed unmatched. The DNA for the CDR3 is TGTGCCAGCAGTCCAGGGACAGGGGCCCCACCCTCCTATGGCTACACCTTC. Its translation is CASSPGTGAPPSYGYTF.

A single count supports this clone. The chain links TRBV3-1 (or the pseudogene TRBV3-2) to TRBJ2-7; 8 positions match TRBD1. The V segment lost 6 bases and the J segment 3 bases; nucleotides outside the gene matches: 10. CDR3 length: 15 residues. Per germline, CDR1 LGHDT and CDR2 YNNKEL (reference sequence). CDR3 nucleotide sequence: TGTGCCAGCAGACGGCGGGCCGGGACAGGCTACGAGCAGTACTTC. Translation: CASRRRAGTGYEQYF.

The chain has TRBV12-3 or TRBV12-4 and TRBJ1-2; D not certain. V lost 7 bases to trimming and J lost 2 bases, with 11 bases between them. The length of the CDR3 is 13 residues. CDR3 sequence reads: CASIPGLNYGYTF. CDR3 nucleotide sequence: TGTGCCAGCATCCCGGGATTAAACTATGGCTACACCTTC.

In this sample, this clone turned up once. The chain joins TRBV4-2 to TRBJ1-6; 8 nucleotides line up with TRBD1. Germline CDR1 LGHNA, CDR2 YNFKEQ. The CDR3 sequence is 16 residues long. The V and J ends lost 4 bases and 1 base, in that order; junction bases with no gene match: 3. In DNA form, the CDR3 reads TGTGCCAGCAGCCGAACAGGGGGGTCCTATAATTCACCCCTCCACTTT. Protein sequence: CASSRTGGSYNSPLHF.

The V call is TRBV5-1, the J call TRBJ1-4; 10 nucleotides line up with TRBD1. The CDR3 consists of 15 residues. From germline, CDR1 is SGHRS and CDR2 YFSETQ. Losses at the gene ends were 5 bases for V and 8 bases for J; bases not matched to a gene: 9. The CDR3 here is CASRNSGTGDEKLFF. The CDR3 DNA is TGCGCCAGCAGAAACTCCGGGACAGGGGACGAAAAACTGTTTTTT. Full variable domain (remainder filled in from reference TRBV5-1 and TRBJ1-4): KAGVTQTPRYLIKTRGQQVTLSCSPISGHRSVSWYQQTPGQGLQFLFEYFSETQRNKGNFPGRFSGRQFSNSRSEMNVSTLELGDSALYLCASRNSGTGDEKLFFGSGTQLSVL.

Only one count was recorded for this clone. CDR3 loop: CASRNWLATTGELFF. The CDR3, as DNA: TGTGCCAGCAGGAATTGGCTAGCCACCACCGGGGAGCTGTTTTTT. This chain connects TRBV5-5 to TRBJ2-2; TRBD2 might be the D (5 bases). Trimming took 5 bases from V and 4 from J, leaving 15 bases between them. The CDR3 length is 15 residues. Looked up from germline, CDR1 is SGHKS and CDR2 is YYEKEE (reference sequence).

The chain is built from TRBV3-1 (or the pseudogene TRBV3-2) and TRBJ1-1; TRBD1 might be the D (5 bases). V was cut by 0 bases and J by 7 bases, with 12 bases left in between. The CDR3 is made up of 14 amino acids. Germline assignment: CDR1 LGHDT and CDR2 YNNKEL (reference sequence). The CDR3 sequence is CASSQERGWDEAFF. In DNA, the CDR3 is TGTGCCAGCAGCCAAGAACGGGGGTGGGATGAAGCTTTCTTT.

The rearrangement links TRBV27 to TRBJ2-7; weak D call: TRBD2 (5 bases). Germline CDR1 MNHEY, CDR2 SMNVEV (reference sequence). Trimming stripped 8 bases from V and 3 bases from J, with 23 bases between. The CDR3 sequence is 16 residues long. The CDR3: CASSTYRGSERYEQYV. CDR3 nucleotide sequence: TGTGCCAGCTCAACGTATCGGGGATCGGAACGCTACGAGCAGTACGTC.

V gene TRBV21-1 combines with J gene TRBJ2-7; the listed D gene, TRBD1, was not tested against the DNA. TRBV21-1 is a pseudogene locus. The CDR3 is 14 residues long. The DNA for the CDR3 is TGTGCCAGCAGCAAAGGGGGACAGGGGGGCGAGCAGTACGTC. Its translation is CASSKGGQGGEQYV.

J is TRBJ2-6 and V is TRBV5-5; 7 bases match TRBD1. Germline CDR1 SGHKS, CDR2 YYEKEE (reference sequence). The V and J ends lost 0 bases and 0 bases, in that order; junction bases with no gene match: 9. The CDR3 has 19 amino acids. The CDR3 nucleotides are TGTGCCAGCAGCTTGGCCCCGACAGGGCCTCACTCTGGGGCCAACGTCCTGACTTTC. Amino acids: CASSLAPTGPHSGANVLTF.

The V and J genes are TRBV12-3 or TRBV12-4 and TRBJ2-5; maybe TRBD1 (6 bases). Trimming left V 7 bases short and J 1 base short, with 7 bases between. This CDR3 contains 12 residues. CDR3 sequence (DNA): TGTGCCAGCACAGGGGCCCAAGAGACCCAGTACTTC. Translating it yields CASTGAQETQYF.

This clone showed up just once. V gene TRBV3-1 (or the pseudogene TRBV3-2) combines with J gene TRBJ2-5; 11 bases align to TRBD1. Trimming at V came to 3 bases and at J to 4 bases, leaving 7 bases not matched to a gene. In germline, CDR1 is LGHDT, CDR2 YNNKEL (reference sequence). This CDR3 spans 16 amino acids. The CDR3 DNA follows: TGTGCCAGCAGCCACCCTTCCGGGACAGGGGGAGAGACCCAGTACTTC. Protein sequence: CASSHPSGTGGETQYF.